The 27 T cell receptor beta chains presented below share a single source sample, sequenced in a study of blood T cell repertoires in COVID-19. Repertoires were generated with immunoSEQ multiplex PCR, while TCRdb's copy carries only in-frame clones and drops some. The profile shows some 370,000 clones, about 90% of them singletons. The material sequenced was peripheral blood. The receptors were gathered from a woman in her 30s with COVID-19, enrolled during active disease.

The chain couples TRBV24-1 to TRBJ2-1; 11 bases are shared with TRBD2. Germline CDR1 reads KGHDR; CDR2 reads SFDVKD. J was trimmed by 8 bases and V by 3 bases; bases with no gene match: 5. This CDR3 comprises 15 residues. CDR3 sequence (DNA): TGTGCCACCAGTGATGCCCGGGGACTAGCGGATGAGCAGTTCTTC. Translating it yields CATSDARGLADEQFF.

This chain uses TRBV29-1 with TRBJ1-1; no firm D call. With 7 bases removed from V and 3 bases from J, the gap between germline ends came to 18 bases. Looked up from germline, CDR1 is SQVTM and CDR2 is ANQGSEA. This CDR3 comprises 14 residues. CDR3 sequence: CSGGHRTRDTEAFF. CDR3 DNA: TGCAGCGGAGGGCATAGAACTCGGGACACTGAAGCTTTCTTT.

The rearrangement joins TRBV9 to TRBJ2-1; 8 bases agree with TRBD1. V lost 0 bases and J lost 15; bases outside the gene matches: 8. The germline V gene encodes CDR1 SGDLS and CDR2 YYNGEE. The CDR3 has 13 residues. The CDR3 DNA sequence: TGTGCCAGCAGCGTAGACCGGGACAGGTTTTTGTTCTTC. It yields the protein CASSVDRDRFLFF.

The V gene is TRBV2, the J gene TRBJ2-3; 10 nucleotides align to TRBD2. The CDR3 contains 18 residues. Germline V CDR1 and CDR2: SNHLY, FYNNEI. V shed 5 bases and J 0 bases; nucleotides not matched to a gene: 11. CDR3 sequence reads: CASSFRLAGGSSTDTQYF. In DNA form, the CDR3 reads TGTGCCAGCAGTTTTCGGTTAGCGGGAGGTTCTAGCACAGATACGCAGTATTTT.

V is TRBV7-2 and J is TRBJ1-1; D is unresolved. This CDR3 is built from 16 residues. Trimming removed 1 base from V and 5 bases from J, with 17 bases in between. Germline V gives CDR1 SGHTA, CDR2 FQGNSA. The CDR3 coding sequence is TGTGCCAGCAGCTTAGGAGGTTCGGGAGAGGGTACTGAAGCTTTCTTT. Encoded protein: CASSLGGSGEGTEAFF.

CDR3 sequence reads: CASSPTVRNTIYF. The CDR3 DNA is TGTGCCAGCAGTCCGACAGTGAGGAACACCATATATTTT. The chain couples TRBV16 to TRBJ1-3; possible D gene TRBD1, 5 bases. The CDR3 has 13 amino acids. The germline gives CDR1 KGHSY, CDR2 FQNENV. Trimming took 6 bases from V and 7 from J, leaving 13 bases between them.

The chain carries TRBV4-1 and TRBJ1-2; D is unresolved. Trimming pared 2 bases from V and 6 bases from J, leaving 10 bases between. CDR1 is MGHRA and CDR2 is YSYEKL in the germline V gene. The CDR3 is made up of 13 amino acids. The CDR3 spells CASSQTQTDGYTF. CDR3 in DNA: TGCGCCAGCAGCCAAACACAGACCGATGGCTACACCTTC.

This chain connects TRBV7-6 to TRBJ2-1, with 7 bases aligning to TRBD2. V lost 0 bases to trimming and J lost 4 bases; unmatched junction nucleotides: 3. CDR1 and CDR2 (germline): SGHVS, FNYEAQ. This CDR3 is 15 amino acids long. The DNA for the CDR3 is TGTGCCAGCAGCTTAGCGGGAGGGCTTTACAATGAGCAGTTCTTC. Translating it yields CASSLAGGLYNEQFF. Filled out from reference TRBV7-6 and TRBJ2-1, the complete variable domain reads GAGVSQSPRYKVTKRGQDVALRCDPISGHVSLYWYRQALGQGPEFLTYFNYEAQQDKSGLPNDRFSAERPEGSISTLTIQRTEQRDSAMYRCASSLAGGLYNEQFFGPGTRLTVL.

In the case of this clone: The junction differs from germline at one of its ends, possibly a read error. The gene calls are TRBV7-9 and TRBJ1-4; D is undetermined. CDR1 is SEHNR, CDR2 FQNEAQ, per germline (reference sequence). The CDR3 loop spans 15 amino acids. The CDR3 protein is CASSPFGGSNEKLFF. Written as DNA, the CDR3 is TGTGCTAGCAGCCCCTTTGGAGGTAGTAATGAAAAACTGTTTTTT.

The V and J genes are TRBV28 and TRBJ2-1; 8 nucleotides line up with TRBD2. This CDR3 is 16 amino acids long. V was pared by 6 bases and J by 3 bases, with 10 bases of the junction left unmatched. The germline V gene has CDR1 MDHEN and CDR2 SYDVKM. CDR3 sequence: CASSPSGSAIYNEQFF. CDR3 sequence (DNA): TGTGCCAGCAGCCCCAGCGGGAGCGCTATCTACAATGAGCAGTTCTTC.

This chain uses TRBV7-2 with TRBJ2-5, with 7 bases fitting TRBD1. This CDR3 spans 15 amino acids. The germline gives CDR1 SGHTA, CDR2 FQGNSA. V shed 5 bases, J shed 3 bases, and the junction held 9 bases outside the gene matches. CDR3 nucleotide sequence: TGTGCCAGCAGCCCGACAGGGATGAGGGAAGAGACCCAGTACTTC. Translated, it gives CASSPTGMREETQYF.

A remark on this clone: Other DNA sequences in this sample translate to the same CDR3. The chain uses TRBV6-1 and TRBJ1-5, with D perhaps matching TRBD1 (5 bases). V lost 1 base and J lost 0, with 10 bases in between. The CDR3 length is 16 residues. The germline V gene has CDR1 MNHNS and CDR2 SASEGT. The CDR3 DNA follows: TGTGCCAGCAGTGAAGGGGGCGGATATAGCAATCAGCCCCAGCATTTT. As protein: CASSEGGGYSNQPQHF.

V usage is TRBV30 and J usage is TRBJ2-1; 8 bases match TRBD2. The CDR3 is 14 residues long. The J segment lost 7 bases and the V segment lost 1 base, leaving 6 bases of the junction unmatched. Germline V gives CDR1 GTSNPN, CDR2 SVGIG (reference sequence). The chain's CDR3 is CAWSAGLAVNEQFF. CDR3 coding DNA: TGTGCCTGGAGTGCAGGACTAGCTGTAAATGAGCAGTTCTTC.

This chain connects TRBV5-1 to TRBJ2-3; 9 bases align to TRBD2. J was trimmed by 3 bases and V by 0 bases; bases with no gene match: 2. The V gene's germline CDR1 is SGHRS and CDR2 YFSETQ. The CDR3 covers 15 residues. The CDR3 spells CASSLGGRGTDTQYF. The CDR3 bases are TGCGCCAGCAGCTTGGGCGGGAGGGGAACAGATACGCAGTATTTT.

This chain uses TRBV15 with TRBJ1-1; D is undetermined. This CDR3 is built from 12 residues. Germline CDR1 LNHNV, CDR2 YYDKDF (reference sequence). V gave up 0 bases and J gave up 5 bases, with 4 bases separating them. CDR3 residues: CATSRDQTEAFF. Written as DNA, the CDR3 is TGTGCCACCAGCAGAGATCAGACTGAAGCTTTCTTT.

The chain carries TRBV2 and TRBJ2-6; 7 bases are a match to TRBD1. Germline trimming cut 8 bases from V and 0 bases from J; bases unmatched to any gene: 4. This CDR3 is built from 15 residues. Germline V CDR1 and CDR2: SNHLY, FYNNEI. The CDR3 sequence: CASGTELSGANVLTF. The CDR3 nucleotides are TGTGCCAGCGGGACAGAGCTCTCTGGGGCCAACGTCCTGACTTTC.

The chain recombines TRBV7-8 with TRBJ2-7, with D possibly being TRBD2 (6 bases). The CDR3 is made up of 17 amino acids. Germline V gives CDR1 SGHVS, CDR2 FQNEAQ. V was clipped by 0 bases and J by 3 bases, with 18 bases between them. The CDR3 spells CASSLARGGTAGYEQYF. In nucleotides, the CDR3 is TGTGCCAGCAGCTTAGCCCGCGGAGGGACGGCCGGCTACGAGCAGTACTTC.

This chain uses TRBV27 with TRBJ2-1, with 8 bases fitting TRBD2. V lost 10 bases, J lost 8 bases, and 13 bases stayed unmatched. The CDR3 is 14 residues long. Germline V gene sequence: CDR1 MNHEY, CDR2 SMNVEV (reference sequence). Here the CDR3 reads CATRGAGGVYEQFF. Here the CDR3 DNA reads TGTGCCACTCGGGGGGCGGGAGGAGTCTATGAGCAGTTCTTC.

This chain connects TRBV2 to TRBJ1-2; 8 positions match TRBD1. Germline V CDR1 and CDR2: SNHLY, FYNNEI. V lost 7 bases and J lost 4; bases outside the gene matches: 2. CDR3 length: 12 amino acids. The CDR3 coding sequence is TGTGCCAGCAATGGACAGGGCTATGGCTACACCTTC. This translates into CASNGQGYGYTF.

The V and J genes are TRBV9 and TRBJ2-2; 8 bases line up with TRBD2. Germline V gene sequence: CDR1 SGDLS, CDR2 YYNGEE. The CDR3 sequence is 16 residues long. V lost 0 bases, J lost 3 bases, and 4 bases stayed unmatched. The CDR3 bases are TGTGCCAGCAGCGTAGTGGCGGGAGGTTACACCGGGGAGCTGTTTTTT. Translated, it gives CASSVVAGGYTGELFF.

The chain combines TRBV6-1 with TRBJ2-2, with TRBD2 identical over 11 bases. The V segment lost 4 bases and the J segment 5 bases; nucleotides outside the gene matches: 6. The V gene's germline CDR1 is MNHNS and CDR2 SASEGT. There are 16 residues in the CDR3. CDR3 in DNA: TGTGCCAGCAGTGTGGGACTAGCGGTGCCTACCGGGGAGCTGTTTTTT. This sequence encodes CASSVGLAVPTGELFF.

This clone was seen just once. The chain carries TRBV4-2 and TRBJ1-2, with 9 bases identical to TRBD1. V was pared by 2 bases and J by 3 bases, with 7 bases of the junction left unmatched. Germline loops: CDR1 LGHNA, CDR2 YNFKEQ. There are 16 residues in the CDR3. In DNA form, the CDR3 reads TGTGCCAGCAGCCAAAAGGGGACAGGGAGGGACTATGGCTACACCTTC. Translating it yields CASSQKGTGRDYGYTF.

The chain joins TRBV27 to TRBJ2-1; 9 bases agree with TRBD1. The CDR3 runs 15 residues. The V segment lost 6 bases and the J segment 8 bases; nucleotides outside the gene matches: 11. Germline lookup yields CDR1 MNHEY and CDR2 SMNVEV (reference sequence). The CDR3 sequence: CASRSTGTGMYEQFF. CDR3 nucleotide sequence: TGTGCCAGCAGGTCGACCGGGACAGGGATGTATGAGCAGTTCTTC.

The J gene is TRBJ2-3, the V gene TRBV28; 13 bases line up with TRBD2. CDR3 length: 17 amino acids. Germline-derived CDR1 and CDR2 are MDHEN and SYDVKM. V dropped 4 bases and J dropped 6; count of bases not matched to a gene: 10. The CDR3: CASSSLTSGRGLDTQYF. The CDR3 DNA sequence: TGTGCCAGCAGTTCGCTCACTAGCGGGAGGGGGTTGGATACGCAGTATTTT.

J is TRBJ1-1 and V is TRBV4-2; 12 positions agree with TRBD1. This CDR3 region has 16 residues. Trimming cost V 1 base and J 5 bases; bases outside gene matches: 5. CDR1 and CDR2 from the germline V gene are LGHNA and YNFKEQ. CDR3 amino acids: CASSQGDRGLKTEAFF. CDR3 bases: TGTGCCAGCAGCCAAGGGGACAGGGGGCTAAAAACTGAAGCTTTCTTT.

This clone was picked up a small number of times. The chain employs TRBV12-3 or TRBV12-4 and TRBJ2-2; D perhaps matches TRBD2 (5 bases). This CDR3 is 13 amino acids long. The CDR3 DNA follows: TGTGCGACCCAGCGGTCGAACACCGGGGAGCTGTTTTTT. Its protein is CATQRSNTGELFF.

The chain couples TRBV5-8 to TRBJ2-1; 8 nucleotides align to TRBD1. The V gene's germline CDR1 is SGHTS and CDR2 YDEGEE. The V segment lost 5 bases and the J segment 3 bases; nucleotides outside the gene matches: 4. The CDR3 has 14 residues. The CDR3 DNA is TGTGCCAGCAGACGACAGGGGAACTACAATGAGCAGTTCTTC. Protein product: CASRRQGNYNEQFF.